This T cell receptor beta chain appears in the sequencing data of a study of Ad26.COV2.S vaccination and SARS-CoV-2 variants. Across the study: It was the COV1001 Ad26.COV2.S trial arm that included the donor. Dosing was one shot or two shots 56 days apart. Broader study findings: Those who received vaccine or placebo ended up with similar non-spike TCR breadth. Analyses that measured TCR breadth and depth may have underestimated total T cell responses.

This clone has just one count. Its antigen is not identified. The treatment denotes: roughly 19 received Ad26.COV2.S at low or high dose, single or two shots; several received placebo; per-sample allocation not given. Sampling was done on day 63 after the first vaccine or placebo injection. Trimming stripped 1 base from V and 5 bases from J, with 10 bases between. This CDR3 region has 14 residues. Germline values: CDR1 LGHDT, CDR2 YNNKEL (reference sequence). TCRdb's copy holds only in-frame clones and misses some; the assay was immunoSEQ multiplex PCR. Here the sample spans about 410,000 clones, roughly nine tenths being singletons.

This material consisted of peripheral blood, taken in a trial of Ad26.COV2.S vaccine versus placebo. The rearrangement uses TRBV3-1 (or the pseudogene TRBV3-2) and TRBJ2-3; D is possibly TRBD1 (5 bases). This TCR was sampled from a person between 18 and 65 years old who received the Ad26.COV2.S COVID-19 vaccine or a placebo. This chain's CDR3 is CASSQAVQGDTQYF. In nucleotides, the CDR3 is TGTGCCAGCAGCCAAGCGGTTCAGGGAGATACGCAGTATTTT.